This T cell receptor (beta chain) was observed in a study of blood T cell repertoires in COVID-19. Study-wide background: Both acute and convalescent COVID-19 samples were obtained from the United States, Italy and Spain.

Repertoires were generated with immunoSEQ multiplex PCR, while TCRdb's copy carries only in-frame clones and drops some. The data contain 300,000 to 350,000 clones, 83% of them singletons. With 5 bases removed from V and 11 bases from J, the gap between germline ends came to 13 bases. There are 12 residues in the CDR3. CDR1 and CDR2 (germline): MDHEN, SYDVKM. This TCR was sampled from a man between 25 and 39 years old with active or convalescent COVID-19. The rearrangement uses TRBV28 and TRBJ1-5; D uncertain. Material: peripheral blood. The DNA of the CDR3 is TGTGCCAGCAGTCCCCGACACTTGGCCCAGCATTTT. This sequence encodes CASSPRHLAQHF. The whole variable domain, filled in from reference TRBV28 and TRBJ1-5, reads DVKVTQSSRYLVKRTGEKVFLECVQDMDHENMFWYRQDPGLGLRLIYFSYDVKMKEKGDIPEGYSVSREKKERFSLILESASTNQTSMYLCASSPRHLAQHFGDGTRLSIL.